The 29 T cell receptor beta chains listed next were all sequenced from one sample in a study of CD8 T cells in Susac syndrome. Reverse transcription of 0.5 to 1 ug RNA used random hexamers. From the immunoSEQ multiplex PCR reads, TCRdb called clonotypes with MiXCR, one entry per CDR3 protein. The profile shows about 430,000 distinct CDR3 sequences, 85% of them singletons. Sequences were obtained from CD8+ T cells from PBMCs. The receptors shown here come from a human donor with multiple sclerosis.

For the CDR3, the DNA is TGTGCCAGCAGTCCCCGACAGGGGGCCAGCACTGAAGCTTTCTTT. Translation: CASSPRQGASTEAFF. V and J are TRBV6-1 and TRBJ1-1; 10 bases are shared with TRBD1. Germline CDR1 is MNHNS and CDR2 is SASEGT. V shed 5 bases and J 4 bases; nucleotides not matched to a gene: 7. The CDR3 has 15 residues.

The chain joins TRBV13 to TRBJ2-7, with D possibly TRBD1 on 6 matching bases. V was cut by 0 bases and J by 3 bases, with 9 bases left in between. The CDR3 spans 14 residues. The germline gives CDR1 PRHDT, CDR2 FYEKMQ (reference sequence). The DNA for the CDR3 is TGTGCCAGCAGCTTAGGGACAGGCAACTACGAGCAGTACTTC. This codes for CASSLGTGNYEQYF.

The chain combines TRBV19 with TRBJ2-6; no reliable D call. Germline lookup yields CDR1 LNHDA and CDR2 SQIVND (reference sequence). CDR3 length: 15 amino acids. V gave up 3 bases and J gave up 1 base, with 7 bases separating them. The CDR3 sequence: CASSIGPSGANVLTF. For the CDR3, the DNA is TGTGCCAGTAGTATCGGGCCGTCTGGGGCCAACGTCCTGACTTTC.

The chain links TRBV27 to TRBJ2-6, with 8 bases identical to TRBD1. Unmatched junction bases numbered 10, after V lost 5 bases and J lost 1 base. This CDR3 comprises 18 residues. Germline V gene data show CDR1 as MNHEY and CDR2 as SMNVEV (reference sequence). CDR3 coding DNA: TGTGCCAGCAGTCCACGACGGACAGGGAGTTCTGGGGCCAACGTCCTGACTTTC. Residues: CASSPRRTGSSGANVLTF.

Notes on this clonotype: Because it lacks the conserved phenylalanine or tryptophan at the end, this CDR3 is likely a read error. V usage is TRBV13 and J usage is TRBJ1-1, with a weak D call TRBD1 (5 bases). V was pared by 4 bases and J by 3 bases, with 15 bases between. The CDR3 has 15 amino acids. Germline CDR1 and CDR2: PRHDT and FYEKMQ (reference sequence). CDR3 sequence reads: CASSSMDTGDTEAFL. Here the CDR3 DNA reads TGTGCCAGCAGCTCTATGGACACGGGTGACACTGAAGCTTTCCTT.

J is TRBJ2-6 and V is TRBV24-1; 7 bases align to TRBD1. Germline-derived CDR1 and CDR2 are KGHDR and SFDVKD. The CDR3 is 16 residues long. CDR3 amino acids: CDDLQGQFTGANVLTF. The CDR3 nucleotides are TGTGACGACTTACAGGGGCAGTTTACTGGGGCCAACGTCCTGACTTTC.

CDR3 sequence: CASIGQSYNEQFF. The CDR3, as DNA: TGTGCCAGTATTGGACAGTCCTACAATGAGCAGTTCTTC. This chain joins TRBV19 and TRBJ2-1, with a tentative D call TRBD1 (6 bases). The CDR3 runs to 13 residues. V was cut by 7 bases and J by 1 base, with 8 bases left in between. Germline V CDR1 and CDR2: LNHDA, SQIVND (reference sequence).

CDR3 nucleotide sequence: TGTGCCAGCAGTGAAGAGGGGCTGAGCGACGAGCAGTACTTC. This codes for CASSEEGLSDEQYF. The chain carries TRBV2 and TRBJ2-7; weak D call: TRBD1 (5 bases). V was pared by 1 base and J by 5 bases, with 12 bases between. The CDR3 covers 14 residues. In germline, CDR1 is SNHLY, CDR2 FYNNEI.

In its sample, this clonotype was seen once. The chain employs TRBV3-1 and TRBJ2-3; 8 bases map to TRBD2. The germline V gene encodes CDR1 LGHDT and CDR2 YNNKEL (reference sequence). Trimming at V came to 3 bases and at J to 4 bases, leaving 9 bases not matched to a gene. CDR3 length: 16 amino acids. CDR3: CASSQRAGAPPDTQYF. DNA for the CDR3: TGTGCCAGCAGCCAGAGAGCGGGGGCGCCCCCAGATACGCAGTATTTT.

V usage is TRBV5-4 and J usage is TRBJ2-6; 9 nucleotides line up with TRBD1. Per germline, CDR1 SGHNT and CDR2 YYREEE (reference sequence). V gave up 5 bases and J gave up 5 bases; unmatched junction bases: 11. This CDR3 has 17 amino acids. The CDR3 loop reads CASRQGTGQLWANVLTF. The CDR3 nucleotides are TGTGCCAGCAGACAAGGGACAGGGCAACTCTGGGCCAACGTCCTGACTTTC.

The sample holds one count of this clonotype. The chain recombines TRBV7-4 with TRBJ1-1, with a tentative D call TRBD1 (5 bases). Germline lookup yields CDR1 SGHVT and CDR2 SQSDAQ. The CDR3 loop spans 17 amino acids. The V and J ends lost 5 bases and 4 bases respectively, with 23 bases between them. Here the CDR3 DNA reads TGTGCCAGCAGCCCCAACTCTCGGGGCCGAGATCCCACTGAAGCTTTCTTT. Residues: CASSPNSRGRDPTEAFF.

Written as DNA, the CDR3 is TGTGCCAGCAGCCATAGTATGGCAGCGGAAAATGAGCAGTTCTTC. Its protein is CASSHSMAAENEQFF. V usage is TRBV5-6 and J usage is TRBJ2-1; weak D call: TRBD2 (5 bases). CDR3 length equals 15 residues. Germline V gene lookup returns CDR1 SGHDT and CDR2 YYEEEE. V was cut by 4 bases and J by 7 bases, with 18 bases left in between.

This clonotype was counted a single time. The V gene is TRBV27, the J gene TRBJ1-2, with D maybe TRBD1 (6 bases). CDR3 length: 15 amino acids. Deletions cut 8 bases from V and 6 bases from J, with 22 bases between. Looked up from germline, CDR1 is MNHEY and CDR2 is SMNVEV (reference sequence). The DNA for the CDR3 is TGTGCCAGCGACGCTACAGGGAGGAAAGGGGATGGCTACACCTTC. This translates into CASDATGRKGDGYTF.

This clonotype was observed once. V usage is TRBV27 and J usage is TRBJ2-5; TRBD2 agrees at 13 bases. The CDR3 loop spans 15 amino acids. Germline V gives CDR1 MNHEY, CDR2 SMNVEV (reference sequence). V dropped 5 bases and J dropped 1; count of bases not matched to a gene: 1. CDR3: CASSGLAGVQETQYF. CDR3 bases: TGTGCCAGCAGTGGACTAGCGGGAGTCCAAGAGACCCAGTACTTC.

V gene TRBV5-1 combines with J gene TRBJ1-1; no clear D gene. Per germline, CDR1 SGHRS and CDR2 YFSETQ. CDR3 length equals 14 residues. V dropped 0 bases and J dropped 3 bases, with 9 bases sitting between them. The CDR3 loop reads CASSLATGDTEAFF. The CDR3 coding sequence is TGCGCCAGCAGCTTGGCCACCGGGGACACTGAAGCTTTCTTT.

The chain joins TRBV27 to TRBJ1-2; TRBD1 might be the D (5 bases). There are 13 residues in the CDR3. Trimming took off 2 bases at V and 7 bases at J, with 11 bases between the two ends. Germline CDR1 and CDR2: MNHEY and SMNVEV (reference sequence). CDR3 DNA sequence: TGTGCCAGCAGTTTAGGGGCAGGCCTTGGCTACACCTTC. It translates to CASSLGAGLGYTF.

The chain carries TRBV5-1 and TRBJ2-1; 8 bases are a match to TRBD2. The trim removed 2 bases at V and 6 bases at J, leaving 7 bases unmatched. Germline values: CDR1 SGHRS, CDR2 YFSETQ. The CDR3 is 15 residues long. This CDR3 is CASSFVREGINEQFF. DNA of the CDR3: TGCGCCAGCAGCTTTGTCCGGGAGGGGATCAATGAGCAGTTCTTC. The whole variable domain, filled in from reference TRBV5-1 and TRBJ2-1, reads KAGVTQTPRYLIKTRGQQVTLSCSPISGHRSVSWYQQTPGQGLQFLFEYFSETQRNKGNFPGRFSGRQFSNSRSEMNVSTLELGDSALYLCASSFVREGINEQFFGPGTRLTVL.

This chain uses TRBV6-5 with TRBJ2-1, with 10 bases fitting TRBD2. The CDR3 extends over 15 amino acids. Germline CDR1 reads MNHEY; CDR2 reads SVGAGI. J lost 3 bases, V lost 5 bases, and 4 bases had no gene match. CDR3 sequence (DNA): TGTGCCAGCAGTGCCTCTAGCGGGAGCTACAATGAGCAGTTCTTC. Protein: CASSASSGSYNEQFF.

The gene calls are TRBV5-1 and TRBJ1-4; 9 nucleotides agree with TRBD1. This CDR3 spans 15 amino acids. Germline trimming cut 0 bases from V and 7 bases from J; bases unmatched to any gene: 4. CDR1 is SGHRS and CDR2 is YFSETQ in the germline V gene. The CDR3 here is CASSLGQGEGEKLFF. CDR3 sequence (DNA): TGCGCCAGCAGCTTGGGACAGGGGGAAGGTGAAAAACTGTTTTTT.

This clonotype was seen only a few times. V is TRBV6-2 or TRBV6-3 and J is TRBJ2-7; D remains unclear. V dropped 0 bases and J dropped 7 bases, with 4 bases sitting between them. Germline lookup yields CDR1 MNHEY and CDR2 SVGEGT. The CDR3 is 11 amino acids. CDR3: CASSYSSEQYF. CDR3 in DNA: TGTGCCAGCAGTTACTCCTCGGAGCAGTACTTC.

The chain is built from TRBV15 and TRBJ2-7; 10 positions agree with TRBD1. V trimming: 0 bases; J trimming: 1 base; junction bases outside the gene matches: 6. There are 17 residues in the CDR3. CDR1 is LNHNV and CDR2 is YYDKDF in the germline V gene (reference sequence). The CDR3 reads CATSRDRDRGPSYEQYF. The CDR3 coding sequence is TGTGCCACCAGCAGAGATAGGGACAGGGGCCCTTCCTACGAGCAGTACTTC.

The count of this clonotype is one. The J gene is TRBJ2-1, the V gene TRBV29-1; the match to TRBD2 covers 9 bases. V gave up 2 bases and J gave up 0 bases; unmatched junction bases: 20. CDR1 SQVTM and CDR2 ANQGSEA come from the germline V gene. This CDR3 has 21 residues. In nucleotides, the CDR3 is TGCAGCGTTGAATCTCCAAGGGAGACTAGCGGCCCCACCAGCTCCTACAATGAGCAGTTCTTC. Translating it yields CSVESPRETSGPTSSYNEQFF.

The chain combines TRBV6-5 with TRBJ2-7, with 13 positions matching TRBD2. J gave up 1 base and V 1 base, and 10 bases lay outside the gene matches. CDR1 is MNHEY and CDR2 is SVGAGI in the germline V gene. This CDR3 has 19 residues. The CDR3 DNA follows: TGTGCCAGCAGTTACTTACCGAAAGGACTAGCGGGGGTATCCTACGAGCAGTACTTC. The encoded protein is CASSYLPKGLAGVSYEQYF.

V is TRBV28 and J is TRBJ2-1; 10 nucleotides match TRBD2. The V gene's germline CDR1 is MDHEN and CDR2 SYDVKM. The trim removed 6 bases at V and 9 bases at J, leaving 11 bases unmatched. The CDR3 loop spans 15 amino acids. CDR3 loop: CASSPRLAGVGEQFF. The CDR3 region has the DNA TGTGCCAGCAGCCCCAGGCTAGCGGGAGTGGGTGAGCAGTTCTTC.

This clonotype was picked up one time. The chain has TRBV20-1 and TRBJ2-3, with 9 bases aligning to TRBD2. V gave up 1 base and J gave up 5 bases; unmatched junction bases: 4. CDR3 length: 14 residues. The germline V gene has CDR1 DFQATT and CDR2 SNEGSKA (reference sequence). DNA of the CDR3: TGCAGTGCTAGAGCGGGACTAGCTGGAGATACGCAGTATTTT. This gives the protein CSARAGLAGDTQYF.

The chain carries TRBV5-4 and TRBJ2-1, with D tentatively TRBD1 (6 bases). Germline values: CDR1 SGHNT, CDR2 YYREEE (reference sequence). Trimming removed 9 bases from V and 4 bases from J, with 14 bases in between. The CDR3 is made up of 13 amino acids. The CDR3 region has the DNA TGTGCCATACCGACAGGAGATTACAATGAGCAGTTCTTC. Protein: CAIPTGDYNEQFF.

The V and J genes are TRBV27 and TRBJ2-7; no clear D gene. Trimming pared 7 bases from V and 0 bases from J, leaving 10 bases between. The CDR3 sequence is 13 residues long. Germline loops: CDR1 MNHEY, CDR2 SMNVEV (reference sequence). This CDR3 reads CASNPPGSYEQYF. DNA of the CDR3: TGTGCCAGCAACCCCCCTGGCTCCTACGAGCAGTACTTC.

The rearrangement links TRBV7-9 to TRBJ2-5; no reliable D call. This CDR3 comprises 15 residues. Trimming took 4 bases from V and 1 from J, leaving 13 bases between them. Germline-derived CDR1 and CDR2 are SEHNR and FQNEAQ (reference sequence). For the CDR3, the DNA is TGTGCCAGCAGCTCCCGGACCCAACTCCAAGAGACCCAGTACTTC. It codes for CASSSRTQLQETQYF.

As regards this clonotype: One base away lies a much larger clone, so this may be a sequencing read error. CDR3 nucleotide sequence: TGTGCCAGCAGCTTACCGGAGTCCTACGAGCAGTACTTC. It translates to CASSLPESYEQYF. The chain combines TRBV7-9 with TRBJ2-7; D call uncertain. Between the trimmed V and J ends, which lost 2 bases and 1 base, there was a span of 6 bases. Germline lookup yields CDR1 SEHNR and CDR2 FQNEAQ (reference sequence). This CDR3 is built from 13 residues.